The 11 T cell receptor beta chains listed next were all sequenced from one sample in a study of response to subunit inactivated influenza vaccine. TCRdb re-derived calls from the RT-PCR reads in MiXCR, one entry per CDR3 protein. This sample has about 650,000 distinct CDR3 sequences, with around 13% found just once. This specimen was PBMCs from blood, taken roughly 2 weeks before vaccination. The receptors here all came from a middle-aged man who received an inactivated influenza vaccine.

The chain has TRBV9 and TRBJ1-1; 9 positions agree with TRBD1. CDR1 SGDLS and CDR2 YYNGEE come from the germline V gene. This CDR3 contains 15 residues. With 0 bases clipped from V and 5 bases from J, the junction kept 5 bases outside the gene matches. CDR3 nucleotides: TGTGCCAGCAGCGTAGAAACAGGGGGCTGGACTGAAGCTTTCTTT. Translation gives CASSVETGGWTEAFF.

The chain carries TRBV6-2 or TRBV6-3 and TRBJ1-5; a weak D match, TRBD1 (6 bases). V was cut by 6 bases and J by 3 bases, with 18 bases left in between. The CDR3 is made up of 16 amino acids. CDR1 and CDR2 (germline): MNHEY, SVGEGT. In DNA, the CDR3 is TGTGCCAGCAGCCGTGGATGGGGGGGCACCAATCAGCCCCAGCATTTT. This encodes CASSRGWGGTNQPQHF.

The DNA of the CDR3 is TGTGCCAGCAGCCCGGAGGAAAGCGGCTATGGCTACACCTTC. Protein sequence: CASSPEESGYGYTF. V is TRBV5-4 and J is TRBJ1-2; no firm D call. CDR1 and CDR2 (germline): SGHNT, YYREEE (reference sequence). V gave up 4 bases and J gave up 4 bases, with 14 bases separating them. The CDR3 totals 14 residues.

This clonotype was detected a few times. The chain uses TRBV7-2 and TRBJ2-1, with 10 positions matching TRBD2. The CDR3 has 16 amino acids. Per germline, CDR1 SGHTA and CDR2 FQGNSA. Trimming took 5 bases from V and 4 from J; bases not matched to a gene: 8. The CDR3 DNA follows: TGTGCCAGCAGCCGTACCGGGACTAGCGTTTACAATGAGCAGTTCTTC. Translation gives CASSRTGTSVYNEQFF.

Only a few counts were recorded for this clonotype. The V gene is TRBV2, the J gene TRBJ1-2, with D perhaps TRBD1 (5 bases). The CDR3 has 12 amino acids. Looked up from germline, CDR1 is SNHLY and CDR2 is FYNNEI. The V gene lost 6 bases and the J gene lost 4 bases, with 9 bases spanning the gap. Written as DNA, the CDR3 is TGTGCCAGCAGCGTTGACAGCTATGGCTACACCTTC. This encodes CASSVDSYGYTF.

This sequence joins TRBV20-1 and TRBJ1-5, with TRBD1 matching 10 bases. CDR3 length equals 14 residues. The germline V gene encodes CDR1 DFQATT and CDR2 SNEGSKA (reference sequence). Germline trimming cut 4 bases from V and 5 bases from J; bases unmatched to any gene: 5. The CDR3 here is CSAKDRGLHQPQHF. Written as DNA, the CDR3 is TGCAGTGCTAAAGACAGGGGGCTTCATCAGCCCCAGCATTTT.

The CDR3 nucleotides read TGCAGTGCCCCACTAACAGCCCTCCCCGAGCAGTACTTC. This encodes CSAPLTALPEQYF. V gene TRBV20-1 combines with J gene TRBJ2-7; no definite D call. In germline, CDR1 is DFQATT, CDR2 SNEGSKA (reference sequence). V lost 6 bases, J lost 6 bases, and 18 bases lay in between. This CDR3 is built from 13 residues.

The table lists this clonotype with many counts. This chain links TRBV4-2 with TRBJ2-1; no definite D call. V dropped 0 bases and J dropped 8 bases, with 8 bases sitting between them. The CDR3 contains 13 residues. Germline V gene sequence: CDR1 LGHNA, CDR2 YNFKEQ. The CDR3 spells CASSQDRQYEQFF. In DNA form, the CDR3 reads TGTGCCAGCAGCCAAGATCGGCAGTATGAGCAGTTCTTC.

This clonotype has more than one count but fewer than ten. This chain links TRBV3-1 with TRBJ2-1; 9 positions match TRBD2. Germline V CDR1 and CDR2: LGHDT, YNNKEL (reference sequence). V shed 0 bases and J 5 bases; nucleotides not matched to a gene: 14. The CDR3 loop spans 19 amino acids. CDR3 DNA sequence: TGTGCCAGCAGCCAAGATCCTAGCGGGGCAGGGGGAATTAACAATGAGCAGTTCTTC. Translated, it gives CASSQDPSGAGGINNEQFF.

The chain links TRBV9 to TRBJ2-5; D might be TRBD2 (6 bases). The V gene lost 4 bases and the J gene lost 2 bases, with 12 bases spanning the gap. The CDR3 loop spans 14 amino acids. The germline V gene has CDR1 SGDLS and CDR2 YYNGEE. The CDR3: CASSFSGKQETQYF. CDR3 in DNA: TGTGCCAGCAGCTTTAGCGGAAAACAAGAGACCCAGTACTTC. Filled out from reference TRBV9 and TRBJ2-5, the complete variable domain reads DSGVTQTPKHLITATGQRVTLRCSPRSGDLSVYWYQQSLDQGLQFLIQYYNGEERAKGNILERFSAQQFPDLHSELNLSSLELGDSALYFCASSFSGKQETQYFGPGTRLLVL.

A few counts support this clonotype. The chain recombines TRBV29-1 with TRBJ2-3; TRBD2 matches 10 bases. Trimming cost V 2 bases and J 3 bases; bases outside gene matches: 8. In germline, CDR1 is SQVTM, CDR2 ANQGSEA. The CDR3 contains 16 residues. Here the CDR3 reads CSVENPSGRETDTQYF. CDR3 in DNA: TGCAGCGTTGAAAACCCCAGCGGGAGGGAGACAGATACGCAGTATTTT.